One sample yielded the 17 T cell receptor beta chains listed below, sequenced in a study of cytomegalovirus exposure and HLA in healthy donors. A multiplex PCR was run with 60 Vbeta primers and 13 Jbeta primers. Assay used: immunoSEQ multiplex PCR; TCRdb lists only in-frame clones, some missing. Of 140,000 to 150,000 clones listed, roughly 62% are singletons. Sequencing used PBMCs. The receptors originated from a man in his sixties in good health and CMV-seronegative.

The chain couples TRBV7-2 to TRBJ2-1; 11 bases match TRBD2. V gave up 1 base and J gave up 4 bases; unmatched junction bases: 9. The germline CDR1 and CDR2 sequences are SGHTA and FQGNSA. The length of the CDR3 is 18 residues. Here the CDR3 DNA reads TGTGCCAGCAGCTTAGTGGGCTTTAGCGGGAGGGCTTACAATGAGCAGTTCTTC. This codes for CASSLVGFSGRAYNEQFF.

The CDR3 DNA follows: TGTGCCAGCAGCCGGACTAGCGTAAACAATGAGCAGTTCTTC. Its protein product is CASSRTSVNNEQFF. This chain uses TRBV9 with TRBJ2-1; 9 positions agree with TRBD2. Germline V gene lookup returns CDR1 SGDLS and CDR2 YYNGEE. This CDR3 region has 14 residues. Trimming at V came to 4 bases and at J to 5 bases, leaving 4 bases not matched to a gene.

This clone occurred a few times. The rearrangement links TRBV7-8 to TRBJ2-1, with 10 bases matching TRBD1. Germline CDR1 and CDR2: SGHVS and FQNEAQ. After removal of 3 bases from V and 9 bases from J, the junction contained 2 bases not matched to a gene. The CDR3 spans 13 residues. The DNA of the CDR3 is TGTGCCAGCAGCTTGGACAGGGGGGGTGAGCAGTTCTTC. Its translation is CASSLDRGGEQFF. Combining the CDR3 with reference TRBV7-8 and TRBJ2-1 gives the whole variable domain GAGVSQSPRYKVAKRGQDVALRCDPISGHVSLFWYQQALGQGPEFLTYFQNEAQLDKSGLPSDRFFAERPEGSVSTLKIQRTQQEDSAVYLCASSLDRGGEQFFGPGTRLTVL.

This chain joins TRBV18 and TRBJ1-5, with 8 bases aligning to TRBD1. The V gene's germline CDR1 is KGHSH and CDR2 LQKENI. J lost 6 bases, V lost 2 bases, and 3 bases had no gene match. The CDR3 spans 14 residues. CDR3 bases: TGTGCCAGCTCACCAGAACAGGGGGGTCAGCCCCAGCATTTT. Protein: CASSPEQGGQPQHF.

The CDR3 here is CASSPGRASYEQYF. The CDR3 coding sequence is TGTGCCAGCAGCCCGGGGAGGGCCTCCTACGAGCAGTACTTC. The chain employs TRBV7-2 and TRBJ2-7; TRBD2 aligns across 7 bases. CDR1 is SGHTA, CDR2 FQGNSA, per germline. Trimming took 5 bases from V and 0 from J; bases not matched to a gene: 4. The CDR3 spans 14 residues. The complete variable domain, with remaining parts taken from reference TRBV7-2 and TRBJ2-7, reads GAGVSQSPSNKVTEKGKDVELRCDPISGHTALYWYRQSLGQGLEFLIYFQGNSAPDKSGLPSDRFSAERTGGSVSTLTIQRTQQEDSAVYLCASSPGRASYEQYFGPGTRLTVT.

This clone was counted only a few times. V is TRBV5-6 and J is TRBJ2-2, with D unclear. The length of the CDR3 is 14 residues. The germline gives CDR1 SGHDT, CDR2 YYEEEE. V lost 0 bases to trimming and J lost 4 bases, with 7 bases between them. This CDR3 reads CASSLDAGTGELFF. The CDR3 nucleotides are TGTGCCAGCAGCTTGGATGCCGGCACCGGGGAGCTGTTTTTT.

The chain joins TRBV7-9 to TRBJ2-1; 7 bases fit TRBD1. Germline loops: CDR1 SEHNR, CDR2 FQNEAQ (reference sequence). V was pared by 8 bases and J by 8 bases, with 6 bases of the junction left unmatched. CDR3 length equals 12 residues. For the CDR3, the DNA is TGTGCCAGCCCGGGACAGATGTATGAGCAGTTCTTC. It encodes CASPGQMYEQFF.

The chain joins TRBV30 to TRBJ2-3; 8 nucleotides line up with TRBD2. The CDR3 consists of 13 residues. With 4 bases clipped from V and 4 bases from J, the junction kept 4 bases outside the gene matches. Germline V gene data show CDR1 as GTSNPN and CDR2 as SVGIG (reference sequence). CDR3 region: CAWKSGRPDTQYF. CDR3 nucleotides: TGTGCCTGGAAAAGCGGGAGACCAGATACGCAGTATTTT.

V usage is TRBV5-1 and J usage is TRBJ2-3; D gene uncertain. V lost 6 bases, J lost 0 bases, and 11 bases lay in between. CDR3 length equals 14 residues. Germline CDR1 SGHRS, CDR2 YFSETQ. CDR3 region: CASTRESSTDTQYF. For the CDR3, the DNA is TGCGCCAGCACCCGAGAATCTAGCACAGATACGCAGTATTTT.

As regards this clone: One end of the junction varies from germline; a read error may be responsible. V usage is TRBV5-4 and J usage is TRBJ2-3; 11 bases agree with TRBD2. Germline V gene data show CDR1 as SGHNT and CDR2 as YYREEE (reference sequence). This CDR3 spans 15 amino acids. The CDR3 sequence: CASSYGTSGTGTQYF. CDR3 DNA: TGTGCCAGCAGTTACGGGACTAGCGGCACAGGTACGCAGTATTTT.

The chain links TRBV6-5 to TRBJ2-1, with D perhaps TRBD2 (6 bases). V dropped 0 bases and J dropped 5 bases, with 11 bases sitting between them. CDR3 length equals 15 residues. From germline, CDR1 is MNHEY and CDR2 SVGAGI. CDR3 DNA sequence: TGTGCCAGCAGTTACTCAGGACTACTAAACAATGAGCAGTTCTTC. It specifies CASSYSGLLNNEQFF.

The rearrangement links TRBV30 to TRBJ2-3, with D maybe TRBD1 (5 bases). The CDR3 is 12 amino acids. Germline CDR1 is GTSNPN and CDR2 is SVGIG (reference sequence). Between the trimmed V and J ends, which lost 3 bases and 1 base, there was a span of 5 bases. The CDR3 sequence: CAWRGRTDTQYF. CDR3 coding DNA: TGTGCCTGGAGGGGGCGCACAGATACGCAGTATTTT. Using reference TRBV30 and TRBJ2-3 for the parts outside the CDR3, the full variable domain is SQTIHQWPATLVQPVGSPLSLECTVEGTSNPNLYWYRQAAGRGLQLLFYSVGIGQISSEVPQNLSASRPQDRQFILSSKKLLLSDSGFYLCAWRGRTDTQYFGPGTRLTVL.

The table lists this clone with a few counts. The chain couples TRBV5-4 to TRBJ1-6; 7 nucleotides match TRBD1. Germline trimming cut 0 bases from V and 7 bases from J; bases unmatched to any gene: 4. There are 15 residues in the CDR3. Germline V gene lookup returns CDR1 SGHNT and CDR2 YYREEE (reference sequence). For the CDR3, the DNA is TGTGCCAGCAGCTTGGGGGGACAGTTGAATTCACCCCTCCACTTT. Its protein is CASSLGGQLNSPLHF. Together with reference TRBV5-4 and TRBJ1-6, the CDR3 gives the full variable domain: ETGVTQSPTHLIKTRGQQVTLRCSSQSGHNTVSWYQQALGQGPQFIFQYYREEENGRGNFPPRFSGLQFPNYSSELNVNALELDDSALYLCASSLGGQLNSPLHFGNGTRLTVT.

The chain joins TRBV7-9 to TRBJ2-7; 7 nucleotides agree with TRBD1. The CDR3 is made up of 15 amino acids. V was clipped by 4 bases and J by 0 bases; unmatched bases: 6. Germline V gives CDR1 SEHNR, CDR2 FQNEAQ (reference sequence). The CDR3 DNA is TGTGCCAGCAGCTCTTCGGGACAGCACTCCTACGAGCAGTACTTC. Its translation: CASSSSGQHSYEQYF.

The V and J genes are TRBV7-2 and TRBJ2-5; TRBD1 matches at 11 bases. Germline V lookup: CDR1 SGHTA, CDR2 FQGNSA. The J segment lost 5 bases and the V segment lost 8 bases, leaving 7 bases of the junction unmatched. This CDR3 has 14 amino acids. This CDR3 reads CASSRTGGMETQYF. CDR3 bases: TGTGCCAGCTCAAGGACAGGGGGCATGGAGACCCAGTACTTC. Variable domain in full (rest from reference TRBV7-2 and TRBJ2-5): GAGVSQSPSNKVTEKGKDVELRCDPISGHTALYWYRQSLGQGLEFLIYFQGNSAPDKSGLPSDRFSAERTGGSVSTLTIQRTQQEDSAVYLCASSRTGGMETQYFGPGTRLLVL.

V and J are TRBV19 and TRBJ2-7; the D is unclear. The germline gives CDR1 LNHDA, CDR2 SQIVND (reference sequence). This CDR3 has 13 amino acids. Trimming pared 3 bases from V and 0 bases from J, leaving 6 bases between. CDR3 DNA: TGTGCCAGTAGTATGGCAAGCTCCTACGAGCAGTACTTC. Translated: CASSMASSYEQYF.

The chain has TRBV5-4 and TRBJ2-3; TRBD2 matches 8 bases. V was clipped by 1 base and J by 6 bases; unmatched bases: 4. CDR3 length: 14 amino acids. Germline V gene lookup returns CDR1 SGHNT and CDR2 YYREEE (reference sequence). The CDR3 is CASSLSGSDDTQYF. Here the CDR3 DNA reads TGTGCCAGCAGCTTGAGCGGGAGTGACGATACGCAGTATTTT.